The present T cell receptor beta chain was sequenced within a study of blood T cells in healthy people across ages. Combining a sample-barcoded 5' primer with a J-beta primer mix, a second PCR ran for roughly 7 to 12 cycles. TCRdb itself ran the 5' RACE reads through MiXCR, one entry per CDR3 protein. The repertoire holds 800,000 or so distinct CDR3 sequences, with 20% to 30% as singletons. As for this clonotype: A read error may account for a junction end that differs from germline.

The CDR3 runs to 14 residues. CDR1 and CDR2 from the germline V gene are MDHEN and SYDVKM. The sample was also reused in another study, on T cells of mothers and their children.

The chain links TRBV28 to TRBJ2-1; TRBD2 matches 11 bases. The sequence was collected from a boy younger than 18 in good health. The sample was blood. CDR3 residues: CANSLAGGWNEQFF. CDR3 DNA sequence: TGTGCCAACAGTTTAGCGGGGGGGTGGAATGAGCAGTTCTTC.